A selection of T cell receptor beta chains follows, all from one sample in a study of T-cell memory formation after mild COVID-19. TCRdb processed the 5' RACE reads anew with MiXCR; each CDR3 protein has one entry. The table has about 400,000 distinct CDR3 sequences, about 25% seen once. Sequencing input: PBMCs or a T cell subset sorted from them (not recorded which). These receptors were obtained from an adult woman who had mild COVID-19 (a few samples of this study predate the infection). Cell type and time point are not known. The CDR3 runs from the conserved cysteine through the conserved F or W. D genes are given only for firm matches. Some rows have no size entry. The others give once, few or many, or a class for an expanded clone.

-	TRBJ1-2	TRBV29-1	-	TGCAGCGTTGAAGACAGGGACTGGTATGGCTACACCTTC	CSVEDRDWYGYTF
-	TRBJ2-3	TRBV5-4	-	TGTGCCAGCACCTTCTCCGATACGCAGTATTTT	CASTFSDTQYF
-	TRBJ2-3	TRBV20-1	-	TGCAGTGCTAGAGATTTGGGGCGGCGCTCCTTCTCCACAGATACGCAGTATTTT	CSARDLGRRSFSTDTQYF
TRBD1	TRBJ1-1	TRBV11-2	-	TGTGCCAGCAGCCCCCGGGAGGGGGCCCAATTGTTGGACACTGAAGCTTTCTTT	CASSPREGAQLLDTEAFF
TRBD1	TRBJ2-7	TRBV29-1	few	TGCAGCGTTGGAGACATTATACCGGGACAGATTTCCTACGAGCAGTACTTC	CSVGDIIPGQISYEQYF
-	TRBJ2-7	TRBV29-1	-	TGCAGCGTAGACTTGGGGGTCCCCTACGAGCAGTACTTC	CSVDLGVPYEQYF
-	TRBJ2-7	TRBV24-1	few	TGTGCCACCAGTACAAAGACAGGCCGGGGCTCCTACGAGCAGTACTTC	CATSTKTGRGSYEQYF
TRBD1	TRBJ1-2	TRBV7-2	few	TGTGCCAGCAGCTTAGGTGGGACAGGGGGCAACTATGGCTACACCTTC	CASSLGGTGGNYGYTF
-	TRBJ2-1	TRBV29-1	few	TGCAGCGTTGATTCGAAGGGGGTGAATGAGCAGTTCTTC	CSVDSKGVNEQFF
-	TRBJ2-5	TRBV7-7	-	TGTGCTAGCAGCTTGTCAACAGGCTTCCAAGAGACCCAGTACTTC	CASSLSTGFQETQYF
-	TRBJ2-3	TRBV4-3	-	TGCGCCAGCAGCCAAGAAGGAAGCACAGATACGCAGTATTTT	CASSQEGSTDTQYF
-	TRBJ2-5	TRBV11-3	-	TGTGCCAGCAGCTTAGAGGCGGCAGAGCAAGAGACCCAGTACTTC	CASSLEAAEQETQYF
-	TRBJ2-7	TRBV7-9	few	TGTGCCAGCAGTACGGATTTTGTTTACGAGCAGTACTTC	CASSTDFVYEQYF
TRBD1	TRBJ1-2	TRBV3-1	few	TGTGCCAGCAGCCAGGGGCAGGGGGTTTCAGCTAACTATGGCTACACCTTC	CASSQGQGVSANYGYTF
-	TRBJ2-3	TRBV24-1	-	TGTGCCACCAGTGACCCTACACAGGGTTCCCTCACAGATACGCAGTATTTT	CATSDPTQGSLTDTQYF
-	TRBJ2-3	TRBV5-1	many	TGCGCCAGCAGCTTCCAGTTTGGAGATACGCAGTATTTT	CASSFQFGDTQYF
TRBD2	TRBJ2-3	TRBV5-1	few	TGCGCCAGCAGCCGGGGACTAGCGGGGACCTGGGGAGATACGCAGTATTTT	CASSRGLAGTWGDTQYF
-	TRBJ2-7	TRBV9	few	TGTGCCAGCAGCGTCGGGGGGCCCCGCTCCCACGAGCAGTACTTC	CASSVGGPRSHEQYF
-	TRBJ1-2	TRBV29-1	-	TGCAGCGTTGAGAGGGGCGCTGACGACTATGGCTACACCTTC	CSVERGADDYGYTF
TRBD2	TRBJ2-7	TRBV7-9	-	TGTGCCAGCAGCCCCCCACTAGCGGGAGGATACGAGCAGTACTTC	CASSPPLAGGYEQYF
-	TRBJ1-3	TRBV12-3/TRBV12-4	-	TGTGCCAGCAGTCACGGGCCCTCTGGAAACACCATATATTTT	CASSHGPSGNTIYF